The source of this T cell receptor beta chain is a study of T cells in tumors after PD-1 blockade. Study overall: Treatment was either pembrolizumab 200 mg every 3 weeks or cemiplimab 350 mg every 2 weeks. During anti-PD-1 treatment, some patients continued daily vismodegib 150 mg. Peripheral blood samples averaged 36,536 unique clonotypes and some 120,000 templates. Whole-study findings and limits: Roughly 42% of tumor TCR clonotypes were also found in blood.

A remark on this clone: As yet, its antigen is unknown.

Germline loops: CDR1 MNHNY, CDR2 SVGAGI (reference sequence). The CDR3 is made up of 14 amino acids. V lost 4 bases and J lost 1, with 11 bases in between. Assay: immunoSEQ multiplex PCR; the TCRdb copy retains only in-frame clones and omits some. The table shows about 24,000 clones, with 80% to 85% occurring only once. Specimen: PBMCs, collected after anti-PD-1 treatment. The receptor was isolated from a human donor with basal cell carcinoma. This chain joins TRBV6-6 and TRBJ2-7; D is uncertain. CDR3 sequence reads: CASSFRTGSYEQYF. The CDR3 region has the DNA TGTGCCAGCAGTTTCCGGACCGGTTCCTACGAGCAGTACTTC.